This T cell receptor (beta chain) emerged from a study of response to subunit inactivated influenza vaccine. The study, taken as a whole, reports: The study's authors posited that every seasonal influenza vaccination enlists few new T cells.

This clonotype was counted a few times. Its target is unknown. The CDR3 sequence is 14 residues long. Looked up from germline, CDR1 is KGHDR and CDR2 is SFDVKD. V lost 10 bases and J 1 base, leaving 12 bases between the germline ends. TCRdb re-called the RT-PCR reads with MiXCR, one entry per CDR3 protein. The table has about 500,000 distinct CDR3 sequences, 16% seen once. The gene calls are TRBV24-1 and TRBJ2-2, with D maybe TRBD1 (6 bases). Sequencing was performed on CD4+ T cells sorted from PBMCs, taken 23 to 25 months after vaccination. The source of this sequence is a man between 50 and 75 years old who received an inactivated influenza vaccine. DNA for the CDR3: TGTGCCACTAGGGGACAAAAGAACACCGGGGAGCTGTTTTTT. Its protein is CATRGQKNTGELFF.